This T cell receptor (beta chain) was identified in a study of cytomegalovirus exposure and HLA in healthy donors. Background on the study: In a later analysis, it was reported that the roughly 120 validation repertoires had been produced on the same platform as the roughly 700 repertoires belonging to the first cohort.

Whole-study findings and limits: Whilst most TCR sequences proved rare, a subset of public TCRs occurred across many donors. Cytomegalovirus status was reportedly diagnosed by the classifier with high specificity and sensitivity. The finding came from a later analysis; first-cohort TCR clusters tended to co-occur in the 90 to 150 validation repertoires.

The CDR3 length is 15 residues. V lost 4 bases and J lost 6, with 19 bases in between. The germline V gene encodes CDR1 SGHDT and CDR2 YYEEEE. Clones were sequenced by immunoSEQ multiplex PCR, and TCRdb holds only the in-frame ones, with some missing. The sample shows over 150,000 clones, roughly 90% of them seen only once. Regarding this clone: Its antigen is not known.

The source material was PBMCs. The receptor was isolated from a man between 18 and 35 years old in good health and CMV-seropositive. The chain recombines TRBV5-6 with TRBJ1-2; a weak D match, TRBD1 (6 bases). In DNA, the CDR3 is TGTGCCAGCAGCCTGACAGGCAGTAAGGTCGATGGCTACACCTTC. Encoded protein: CASSLTGSKVDGYTF.